This record looks at one T cell receptor beta chain sequence and its context. Its antigen is unknown. Qualities for individual bases were not recorded, and no much larger clone is one base off. The CDR3 regions of human TCRbeta chains were analyzed by immunosequencing. Regarding the original processing steps: Repertoire TCRs were matched against a reference library of SARS-CoV-2-specific TCRs generated with the MIRA antigen-specificity platform. Breadth meant the fraction of unique TCRs that were SARS-CoV-2-associated, whereas depth meant the fraction of total T cells that were SARS-CoV-2-associated. Each spike-specific TCR was assigned to its reactive spike region and to a CD4 or CD8 class using the MIRA data. Log10-transformed breadth and depth values were compared by one-way ANOVA with Sidak's multiple comparisons tests. Held by TCRdb, this immuneACCESS table contains in-frame sequences only and omits some clones. Under half of the omission traces to an unresolved V gene where checked; the cause of the rest is unknown. That table supplies the V and J calls and clone size; D and trimming were determined from the DNA. In all, the sample holds some 120,000 clones, and over 90% of those were seen once. The ten largest clones take up 0.9% to 0.95% of the sample.

The data are from a study of T cell responses to AZD1222 COVID-19 vaccine (dated by TCRdb to the early 2020s). Study-wide context: AZD1222 recipients with second doses at about 4 weeks or about 12 weeks were pooled, because spike-specific TCR depth and breadth did not differ between schedules. TCR sequencing covered more than 230 trial participants: nearly 210 given two doses of AZD1222 and approximately 26 given two doses of MenACWY control vaccine. Trial participants were enrolled by age into 18-55, 56-69 and 70-plus year subgroups, with roughly 150, 30 and 60 TCR-sequenced participants respectively. On the study overall, not on this receptor specifically: Only five to seven AZD1222 recipients were SARS-CoV-2 seropositive at baseline, limiting conclusions about previously exposed vaccinees. Participants were mostly white British and included more females than males, and it was suggested by the authors that clonal diversity may have been underestimated. The 56-69-year group was small, and its depth increase did not reach significance, likely because of low power. Reportedly, close to half of the unique spike-specific TCRs recognized epitopes lying outside the regions that are mutated in the B.1.351 and B.1.1.7 variants. Because no day 14 peak-response samples were available, the repertoires could be characterized only after the peak T cell response. Spike-specific TCR breadth and depth rose significantly after two AZD1222 doses compared with day 0 and with MenACWY recipients. The vaccine-associated CD4 TCRs covered the entire spike protein, and the dominant responses fell in regions 160-218 and 743-854.

Reading the label with the study, this specimen's time point is: baseline before first vaccination. Samples from vaccinated people were obtained from the UK trials COV001 and COV002, which included a single-blind randomized controlled phase 2/3 trial of AZD1222 (ChAdOx1 nCoV-19) in healthy adults. For TCRbeta chain sequencing, PBMC samples were collected from trial participants at day 0 and at day 28 after the second dose. The germline V gene supplies CDR1 LGHNT and CDR2 FRNRAP. There are 17 amino acids in the CDR3, from cysteine to phenylalanine inclusive. CDR3 DNA is the only sequence kept; it has 51 bases, read in frame from the first base. The junction shows trimming of 5 bases on V and 0 bases on J, and the gene matches do not reach 10 bases of it.

The clonotype originates from an adult in good health. The chain is encoded by TRBV12-5 joined to TRBJ1-3, and 7 bases in between align with TRBD1. The input for sequencing was peripheral blood, taken on day 0 of AZD1222 vaccination. The CDR3 here reads CASGPGTVELSGNTIYF. The DNA reads as follows: TGTGCTAGTGGTCCCGGGACAGTCGAACTCTCTGGAAACACCATATATTTT.